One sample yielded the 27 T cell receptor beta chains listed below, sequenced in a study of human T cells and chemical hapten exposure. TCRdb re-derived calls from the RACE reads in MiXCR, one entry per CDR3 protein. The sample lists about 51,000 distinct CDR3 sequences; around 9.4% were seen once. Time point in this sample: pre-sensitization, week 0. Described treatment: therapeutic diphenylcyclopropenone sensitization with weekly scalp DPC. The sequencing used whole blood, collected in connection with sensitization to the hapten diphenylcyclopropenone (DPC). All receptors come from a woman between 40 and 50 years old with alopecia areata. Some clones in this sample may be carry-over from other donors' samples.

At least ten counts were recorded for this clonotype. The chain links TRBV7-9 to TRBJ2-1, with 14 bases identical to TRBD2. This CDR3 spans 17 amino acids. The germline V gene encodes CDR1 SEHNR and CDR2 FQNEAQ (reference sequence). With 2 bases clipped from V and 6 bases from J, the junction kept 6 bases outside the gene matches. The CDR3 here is CASSLPPGLAGANEQFF. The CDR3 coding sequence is TGTGCCAGCAGCTTACCTCCGGGACTAGCGGGGGCCAATGAGCAGTTCTTC.

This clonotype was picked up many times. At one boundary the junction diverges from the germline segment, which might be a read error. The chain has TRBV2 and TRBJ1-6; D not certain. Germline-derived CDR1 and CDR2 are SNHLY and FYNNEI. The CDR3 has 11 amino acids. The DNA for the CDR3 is TGTGCCACCAGTCATAGTTCACCCCTCCACTTT. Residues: CATSHSSPLHF.

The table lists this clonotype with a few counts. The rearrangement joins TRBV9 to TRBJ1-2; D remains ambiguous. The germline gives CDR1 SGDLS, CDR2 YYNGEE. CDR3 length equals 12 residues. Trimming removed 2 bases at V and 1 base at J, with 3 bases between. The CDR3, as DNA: TGTGCCAGCAGCGTCGGTAACTATGGCTACACCTTC. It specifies CASSVGNYGYTF. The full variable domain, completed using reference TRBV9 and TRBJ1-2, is DSGVTQTPKHLITATGQRVTLRCSPRSGDLSVYWYQQSLDQGLQFLIQYYNGEERAKGNILERFSAQQFPDLHSELNLSSLELGDSALYFCASSVGNYGYTFGSGTRLTVV.

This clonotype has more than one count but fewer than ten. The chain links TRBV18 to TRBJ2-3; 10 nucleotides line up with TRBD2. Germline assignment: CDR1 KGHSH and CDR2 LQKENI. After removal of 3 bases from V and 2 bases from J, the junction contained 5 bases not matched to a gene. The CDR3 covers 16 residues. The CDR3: CASSPPTSGLTDTQYF. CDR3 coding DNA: TGTGCCAGCTCACCCCCGACTAGCGGGCTCACAGATACGCAGTATTTT.

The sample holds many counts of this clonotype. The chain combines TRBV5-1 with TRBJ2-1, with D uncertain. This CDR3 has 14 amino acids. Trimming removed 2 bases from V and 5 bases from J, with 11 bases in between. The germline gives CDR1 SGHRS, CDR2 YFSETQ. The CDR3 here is CASSFQQLHNEQFF. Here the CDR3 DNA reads TGCGCCAGCAGCTTTCAGCAGCTACACAATGAGCAGTTCTTC.

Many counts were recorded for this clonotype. The CDR3 DNA reads TGTGCCGGACGGGGCTCCCTCCTTACTGGCTACACCTTC. This codes for CAGRGSLLTGYTF. The chain has TRBV2 and TRBJ1-2; weak D call: TRBD1 (5 bases). CDR1 is SNHLY and CDR2 is FYNNEI in the germline V gene. Trimming stripped 11 bases from V and 7 bases from J, with 20 bases between. The CDR3 loop spans 13 amino acids.

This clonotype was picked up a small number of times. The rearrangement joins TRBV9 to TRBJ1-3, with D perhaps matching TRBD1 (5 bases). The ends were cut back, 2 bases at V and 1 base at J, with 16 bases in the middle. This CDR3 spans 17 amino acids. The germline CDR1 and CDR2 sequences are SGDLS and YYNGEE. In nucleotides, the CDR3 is TGTGCCAGCAGCGTCGGACAATCGCAACGATCTGGAAACACCATATATTTT. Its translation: CASSVGQSQRSGNTIYF.

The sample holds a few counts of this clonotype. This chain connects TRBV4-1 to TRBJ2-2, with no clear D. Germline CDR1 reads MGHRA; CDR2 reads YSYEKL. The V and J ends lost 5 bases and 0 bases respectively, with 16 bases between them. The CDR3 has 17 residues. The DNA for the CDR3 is TGCGCCAGCAGCGCTACCAGGTGGGCTTCGAACACCGGGGAGCTGTTTTTT. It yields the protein CASSATRWASNTGELFF.

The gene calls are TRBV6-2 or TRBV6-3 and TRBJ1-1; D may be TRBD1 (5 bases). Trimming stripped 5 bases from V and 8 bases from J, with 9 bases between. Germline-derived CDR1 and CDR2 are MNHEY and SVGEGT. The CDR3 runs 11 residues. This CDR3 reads CASSEEGEAFF. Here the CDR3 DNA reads TGTGCCAGCAGTGAAGAGGGGGAAGCTTTCTTT.

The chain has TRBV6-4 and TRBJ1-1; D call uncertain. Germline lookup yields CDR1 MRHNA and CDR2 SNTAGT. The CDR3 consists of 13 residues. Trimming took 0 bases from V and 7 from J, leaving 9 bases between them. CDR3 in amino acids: CASSDSAENEAFF. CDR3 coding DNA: TGTGCCAGCAGTGACTCGGCAGAGAATGAAGCTTTCTTT.

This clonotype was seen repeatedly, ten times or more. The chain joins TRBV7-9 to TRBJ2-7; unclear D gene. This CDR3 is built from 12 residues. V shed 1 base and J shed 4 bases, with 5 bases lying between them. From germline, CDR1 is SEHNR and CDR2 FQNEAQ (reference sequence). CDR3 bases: TGTGCCAGCAGCTTAGTGCCGTACGAGCAGTACTTC. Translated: CASSLVPYEQYF. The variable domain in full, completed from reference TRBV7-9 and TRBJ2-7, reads DTGVSQNPRHKITKRGQNVTFRCDPISEHNRLYWYRQTLGQGPEFLTYFQNEAQLEKSRLLSDRFSAERPKGSFSTLEIQRTEQGDSAMYLCASSLVPYEQYFGPGTRLTVT.

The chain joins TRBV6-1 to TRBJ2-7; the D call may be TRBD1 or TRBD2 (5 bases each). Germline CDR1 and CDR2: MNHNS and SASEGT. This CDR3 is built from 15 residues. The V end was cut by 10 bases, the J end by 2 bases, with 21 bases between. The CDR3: CATLGTDTSPYEQYF. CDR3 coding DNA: TGTGCCACCCTCGGGACGGACACCAGTCCCTACGAGCAGTACTTC.

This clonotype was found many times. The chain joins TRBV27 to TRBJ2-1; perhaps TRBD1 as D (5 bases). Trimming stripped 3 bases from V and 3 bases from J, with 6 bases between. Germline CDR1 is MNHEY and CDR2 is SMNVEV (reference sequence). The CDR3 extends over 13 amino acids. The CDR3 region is CASSFDSYNEQFF. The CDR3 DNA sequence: TGTGCCAGCAGTTTTGACAGCTACAATGAGCAGTTCTTC.

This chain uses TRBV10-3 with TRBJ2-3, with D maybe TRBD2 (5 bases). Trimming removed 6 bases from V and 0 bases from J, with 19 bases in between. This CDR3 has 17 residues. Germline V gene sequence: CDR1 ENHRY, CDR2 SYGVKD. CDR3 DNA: TGTGCCATCAGAGAGAGATCAGGACTGTCGAGCACAGATACGCAGTATTTT. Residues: CAIRERSGLSSTDTQYF.

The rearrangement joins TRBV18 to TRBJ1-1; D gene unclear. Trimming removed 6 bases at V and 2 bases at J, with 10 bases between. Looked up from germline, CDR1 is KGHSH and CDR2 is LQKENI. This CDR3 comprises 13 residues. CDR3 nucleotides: TGTGCCAGCTCCGGTAAGGAAAACACTGAAGCTTTCTTT. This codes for CASSGKENTEAFF.

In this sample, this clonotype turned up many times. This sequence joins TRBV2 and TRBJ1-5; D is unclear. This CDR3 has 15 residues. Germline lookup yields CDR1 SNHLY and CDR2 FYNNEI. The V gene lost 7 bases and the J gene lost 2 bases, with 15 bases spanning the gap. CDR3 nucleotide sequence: TGTGCCAGCACTCACGTCCCCGCGGGCAATCAGCCCCAGCATTTT. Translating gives CASTHVPAGNQPQHF. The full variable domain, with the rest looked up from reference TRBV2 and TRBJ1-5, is EPEVTQTPSHQVTQMGQEVILRCVPISNHLYFYWYRQILGQKVEFLVSFYNNEISEKSEIFDDQFSVERPDGSNFTLKIRSTKLEDSAMYFCASTHVPAGNQPQHFGDGTRLSIL.

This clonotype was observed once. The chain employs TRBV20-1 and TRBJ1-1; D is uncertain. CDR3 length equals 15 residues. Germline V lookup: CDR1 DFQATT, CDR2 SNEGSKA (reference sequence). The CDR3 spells CSMGGEGLRGTEAFF. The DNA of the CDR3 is TGCAGCATGGGCGGAGAGGGCCTCCGTGGAACTGAAGCTTTCTTT.

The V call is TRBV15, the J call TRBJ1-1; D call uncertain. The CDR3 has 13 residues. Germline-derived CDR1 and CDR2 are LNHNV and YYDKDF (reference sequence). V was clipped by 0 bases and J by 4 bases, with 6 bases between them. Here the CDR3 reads CATSREEGTEAFF. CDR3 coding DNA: TGTGCCACCAGCAGAGAGGAGGGCACTGAAGCTTTCTTT.

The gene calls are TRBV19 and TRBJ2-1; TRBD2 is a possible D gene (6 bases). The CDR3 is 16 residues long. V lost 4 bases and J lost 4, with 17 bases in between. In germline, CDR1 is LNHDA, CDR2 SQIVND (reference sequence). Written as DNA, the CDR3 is TGTGCCAGTAGTACCGGGGACTCCGAAAAATACAATGAGCAGTTCTTC. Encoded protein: CASSTGDSEKYNEQFF.

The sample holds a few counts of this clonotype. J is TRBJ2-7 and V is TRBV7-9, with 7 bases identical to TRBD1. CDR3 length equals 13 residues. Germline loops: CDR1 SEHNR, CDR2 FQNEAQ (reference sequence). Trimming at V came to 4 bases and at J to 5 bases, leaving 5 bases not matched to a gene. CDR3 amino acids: CASSYRDSHEQYF. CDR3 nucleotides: TGTGCCAGCAGCTACCGGGACAGCCACGAGCAGTACTTC.

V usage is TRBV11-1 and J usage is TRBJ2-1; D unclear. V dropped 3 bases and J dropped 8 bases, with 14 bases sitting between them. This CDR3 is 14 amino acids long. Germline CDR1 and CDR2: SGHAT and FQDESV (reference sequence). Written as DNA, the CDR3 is TGTGCCAGCAGCTTGGGTCAAAACCGACATGAGCAGTTCTTC. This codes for CASSLGQNRHEQFF. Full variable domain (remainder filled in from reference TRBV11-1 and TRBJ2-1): EAEVAQSPRYKITEKSQAVAFWCDPISGHATLYWYRQILGQGPELLVQFQDESVVDDSQLPKDRFSAERLKGVDSTLKIQPAELGDSAMYLCASSLGQNRHEQFFGPGTRLTVL.

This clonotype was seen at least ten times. CDR3 protein: CASIGLFDRPTTEAFF. The CDR3, as DNA: TGTGCCAGCATCGGCCTATTTGACAGGCCTACCACTGAAGCTTTCTTT. V is TRBV27 and J is TRBJ1-1; a weak D match, TRBD1 (6 bases). V lost 7 bases and J lost 4, with 22 bases in between. Germline V gene lookup returns CDR1 MNHEY and CDR2 SMNVEV (reference sequence). CDR3 length: 16 residues.

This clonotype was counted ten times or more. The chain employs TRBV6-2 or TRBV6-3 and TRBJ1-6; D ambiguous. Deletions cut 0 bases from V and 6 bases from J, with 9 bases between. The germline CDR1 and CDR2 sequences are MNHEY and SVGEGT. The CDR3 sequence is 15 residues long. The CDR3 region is CASSYSVRINSPLHF. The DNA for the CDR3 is TGTGCCAGCAGTTACTCGGTTCGGATTAATTCACCCCTCCACTTT.

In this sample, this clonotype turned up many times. CDR3 protein: CSVEGRTGPTKNTEAFF. The DNA of the CDR3 is TGCAGCGTTGAAGGCAGGACAGGCCCTACGAAGAACACTGAAGCTTTCTTT. The rearrangement links TRBV29-1 to TRBJ1-1; 7 nucleotides line up with TRBD1. This CDR3 has 17 residues. V shed 1 base, J shed 1 base, and the junction held 12 bases outside the gene matches. Germline loops: CDR1 SQVTM, CDR2 ANQGSEA. The entire variable domain, with the rest obtained from reference TRBV29-1 and TRBJ1-1, is as follows: SAVISQKPSRDICQRGTSLTIQCQVDSQVTMMFWYRQQPGQSLTLIATANQGSEATYESGFVIDKFPISRPNLTFSTLTVSNMSPEDSSIYLCSVEGRTGPTKNTEAFFGQGTRLTVV.

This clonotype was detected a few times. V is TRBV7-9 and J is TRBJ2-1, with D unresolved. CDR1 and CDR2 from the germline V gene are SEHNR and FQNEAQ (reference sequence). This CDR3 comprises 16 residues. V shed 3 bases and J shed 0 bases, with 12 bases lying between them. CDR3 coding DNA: TGTGCCAGCAGCTTTTCTATTTGGAGCTCCTACAATGAGCAGTTCTTC. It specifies CASSFSIWSSYNEQFF.

The CDR3 sequence: CASSGSGGLRGTQYF. The CDR3 coding sequence is TGTGCCAGCAGCGGAAGCGGGGGCCTTCGGGGGACCCAGTACTTC. The chain employs TRBV7-2 and TRBJ2-5; 8 bases agree with TRBD2. With V trimmed by 5 bases and J by 7 bases, 12 bases remained unmatched. CDR1 and CDR2 (germline): SGHTA, FQGNSA. CDR3 length: 15 amino acids.

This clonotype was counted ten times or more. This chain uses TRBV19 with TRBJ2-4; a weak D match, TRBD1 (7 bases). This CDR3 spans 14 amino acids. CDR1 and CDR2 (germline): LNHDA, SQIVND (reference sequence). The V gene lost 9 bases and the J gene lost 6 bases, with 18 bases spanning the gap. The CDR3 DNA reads TGTGCCAGCACACCCAGGGGGGCAGGAAACATTCAGTACTTC. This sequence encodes CASTPRGAGNIQYF.